This T cell receptor beta chain derives from a study of cytomegalovirus exposure and HLA in healthy donors. In the PCR, 60 Vbeta and 13 Jbeta primers were used. Profiling relied on immunoSEQ multiplex PCR, and the TCRdb table lists in-frame clones only, not all of them. The table lists around 50,000 clones. V was clipped by 0 bases and J by 9 bases; unmatched bases: 6. Germline CDR1 is SGDLS and CDR2 is YYNGEE. This CDR3 is built from 15 residues. The sample taken for sequencing was PBMCs. This rearrangement joins TRBV9 to TRBJ2-1, with 10 positions matching TRBD2. The receptor was isolated from a male donor in good health and CMV-seronegative. Here the CDR3 reads CASSVVAGGRGEQFF. CDR3 DNA: TGTGCCAGCAGCGTAGTAGCGGGGGGCCGCGGTGAGCAGTTCTTC. The variable domain in full, completed from reference TRBV9 and TRBJ2-1, reads DSGVTQTPKHLITATGQRVTLRCSPRSGDLSVYWYQQSLDQGLQFLIQYYNGEERAKGNILERFSAQQFPDLHSELNLSSLELGDSALYFCASSVVAGGRGEQFFGPGTRLTVL.